These 2 T cell receptor beta chains originate from one sample sequenced in a study of T cell responses to AZD1222 COVID-19 vaccine. Method: immunoSEQ multiplex PCR; TCRdb's copy keeps in-frame clones and lacks some. This table has some 100,000 clones, roughly nine tenths appearing once. The input for sequencing was peripheral blood, taken on day 0 of AZD1222 vaccination. All receptors derive from an adult in good health.

The chain uses TRBV18 and TRBJ1-1, with a weak D call TRBD1 (6 bases). CDR3 length equals 14 residues. Trimming pared 6 bases from V and 2 bases from J, leaving 13 bases between. CDR1 KGHSH and CDR2 LQKENI come from the germline V gene. The CDR3 coding sequence is TGTGCCAGCTCGCTAGAGGACAGCAACACTGAAGCTTTCTTT. Residues: CASSLEDSNTEAFF.

To note about this clone: A junction boundary mismatches the germline segment, possibly from a read error. V is TRBV9 and J is TRBJ1-1; 7 bases are shared with TRBD1. The germline V gene encodes CDR1 SGDLS and CDR2 YYNGEE. There are 13 residues in the CDR3. CDR3 in DNA: TGTGCCAGCACCGTAGGGGGCCCCACTGAAGCTTTCTTT. It encodes CASTVGGPTEAFF.